By frequency in the sample, the clone carrying this T cell receptor beta chain is medium-sized (0.01 to 0.1%). Its antigen is still unknown. The data were obtained in a study of CD8 T cells in ankylosing spondylitis. Points from the study as a whole: Matched ankylosing spondylitis synovial fluid reportedly showed significant enrichment of disease-linked clones. Characteristic, it appeared, of ankylosing spondylitis blood was a TCR beta motif of eight highly homologous variants.

Quantitative barcoded 5'-RACE was used to prepare TCR beta libraries. TCRdb called the 5' RACE reads again in MiXCR, with one record for every CDR3 protein. The table shows more than 300,000 distinct CDR3 sequences, with more than 9% occurring only once. V shed 3 bases and J shed 3 bases, with 12 bases lying between them. Germline assignment: CDR1 DFQATT and CDR2 SNEGSKA (reference sequence). The CDR3 is 13 residues long. The clonotype originates from a female donor with ankylosing spondylitis or in good health (not recorded which). The sample comprised blood, either unsorted or a sorted T cell fraction (not recorded which). The genes are TRBV20-1 and TRBJ2-7; D perhaps matches TRBD2 (6 bases). This CDR3 reads CSARPSDGYEQYF. The CDR3 nucleotides are TGCAGTGCTAGGCCTAGCGACGGCTACGAGCAGTACTTC.